This TCR beta chain was found in a study of T cells after yellow fever vaccination. This clonotype was seen at least ten times. The V and J ends lost 6 bases and 0 bases respectively, with 8 bases between them. CDR1 is SQVTM, CDR2 ANQGSEA, per germline. The CDR3 contains 13 residues. TCRdb re-called the 5' RACE reads through MiXCR, storing one row per CDR3 protein. The sample contains about 580,000 distinct CDR3 sequences, around 17% of which appear only once. The V call is TRBV29-1, the J call TRBJ2-2; D gene uncertain. The sequenced sample was PBMCs, obtained 4 to 5 days after the first yellow fever vaccination. This receptor was obtained from a man between 18 and 29 years old who received the YFV17D yellow fever vaccine. The CDR3 DNA sequence: TGCAGCGTCCTGACCCCGAACACCGGGGAGCTGTTTTTT. Translated: CSVLTPNTGELFF.